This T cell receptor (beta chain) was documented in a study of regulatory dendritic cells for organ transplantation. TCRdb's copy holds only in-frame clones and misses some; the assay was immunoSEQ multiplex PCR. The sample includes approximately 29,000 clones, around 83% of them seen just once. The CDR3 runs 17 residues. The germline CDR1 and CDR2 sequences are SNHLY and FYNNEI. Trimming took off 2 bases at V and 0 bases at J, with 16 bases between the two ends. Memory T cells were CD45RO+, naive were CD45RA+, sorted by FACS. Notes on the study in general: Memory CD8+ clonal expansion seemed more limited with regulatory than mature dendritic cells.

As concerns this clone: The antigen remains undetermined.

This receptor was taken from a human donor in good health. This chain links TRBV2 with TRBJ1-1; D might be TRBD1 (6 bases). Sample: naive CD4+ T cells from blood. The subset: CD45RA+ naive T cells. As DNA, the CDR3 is TGTGCCAGCAGTGAATCCGTCTTAGGGGGGGTGAACACTGAAGCTTTCTTT. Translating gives CASSESVLGGVNTEAFF.